This is a list of T cell receptor beta chains from one sample in a study of PD-L1 blockade in urothelial cancer. The assay was immunoSEQ multiplex PCR, and TCRdb's table has in-frame clones only and misses some. The top ten hold around 3.6% of the sample, which has tens of thousands of clones, about 72% seen once. The sequences come from PBMCs, collected around atezolizumab (anti-PD-L1) treatment. These receptors came from a man between 65 and 85 years old with urothelial cancer. Both conserved end residues are trimmed from each CDR3.

v_call: TRBV28
cdr3_aa: ASRLGLAGTITDTQY

v_call: TRBV19
cdr3_aa: ASSGSGISGFSEQF

v_call: TRBV19
cdr3_aa: ASSMGPGANYGYT

v_call: TRBV19
cdr3_aa: ASSPLGRNTIY

v_call: TRBV6-5
cdr3_aa: ASSYSRTGGFQKLF

v_call: TRBV7-9
cdr3_aa: ASSRDTGAGEQY

v_call: TRBV4-3
cdr3_aa: ASSQDGTAYEQY

v_call: TRBV2
cdr3_aa: ASSEAADRGGYEQY

v_call: TRBV20-1
cdr3_aa: SASGRVEQF

v_call: TRBV4-3
cdr3_aa: ASSQGHTEDNEQF

v_call: TRBV7-2
cdr3_aa: ASSRVVVIEAF

v_call: TRBV5-6
cdr3_aa: ASSQLGQSGSYEQY

v_call: TRBV15
cdr3_aa: ATSRDLRPSQETQY

v_call: TRBV28
cdr3_aa: ASSSSGRPKPGELF

v_call: TRBV11-3
cdr3_aa: ASSAQGTLAKNIQY

v_call: TRBV6-5
cdr3_aa: ASSYSGLAVQETQY

v_call: TRBV5-4
cdr3_aa: ASSERQALQETQY

v_call: TRBV11-3
cdr3_aa: ASSSAGNTEAEQY

v_call: TRBV5-5
cdr3_aa: ASSFSRGQDTQY

v_call: TRBV10-3
cdr3_aa: AISGTGGRGETQY

v_call: TRBV10-2
cdr3_aa: ASSGAYEQY

v_call: TRBV28
cdr3_aa: ASSGGQGYYGYT

v_call: TRBV7-2
cdr3_aa: ASTQGGYNEQF

v_call: TRBV12-5
cdr3_aa: ASGSIAGGADTQY

v_call: TRBV10-3
cdr3_aa: AISQQAYEQY

v_call: TRBV5-1
cdr3_aa: ASSSGDRGSTDTQY

v_call: TRBV11-2
cdr3_aa: ASSPDRGEQY

v_call: TRBV11-2
cdr3_aa: ASSLGVAGGRTDTQY

v_call: TRBV5-4
cdr3_aa: ASSLEARRGYT

v_call: TRBV4-2
cdr3_aa: ASSQDIRMQF

v_call: TRBV4-2
cdr3_aa: ASSQRLGDEQF

v_call: TRBV6-5
cdr3_aa: ASRSQGNTIY

v_call: TRBV4-2
cdr3_aa: ASSPEGGRGGGYT

v_call: TRBV2
cdr3_aa: ASSEIAGDRFQDQPQH

v_call: TRBV9
cdr3_aa: ASSVDSGGTGETQY

v_call: TRBV19
cdr3_aa: ASSRGGLGSGANVLT

v_call: TRBV11-1
cdr3_aa: ASSTSRGTGGTEAF

v_call: TRBV20-1
cdr3_aa: SASRTSREF

v_call: TRBV6-6
cdr3_aa: ASSWGAGQGTYEQY

v_call: TRBV2
cdr3_aa: ASSDYHNTEAF

v_call: TRBV19
cdr3_aa: ASSKGAAGTDTQY

v_call: TRBV25-1
cdr3_aa: ASSATGLGSYEQY

v_call: TRBV10-3
cdr3_aa: AISESTSGRAYNEQF

v_call: TRBV4-3
cdr3_aa: ASSQDYGGPPYGYT

v_call: TRBV19
cdr3_aa: ASSMLGFNNQPQH